The present TCR beta chain was sequenced within a study of shared clonotypes between healthy human individuals. Samples underwent the assay at deep level. Sequencing used immunoSEQ multiplex PCR; TCRdb keeps in-frame clones, though not all of them. The table shows 550,000 to 750,000 clones, with about 95% occurring only once. Germline-derived CDR1 and CDR2 are LNHNV and YYDKDF (reference sequence). The CDR3 length is 16 residues. V gave up 11 bases and J gave up 0 bases; unmatched junction bases: 10. It was CD45RO-negative cells, positively selected for CCR7, that made up naive CD8 cells, with terminally differentiated effector memory CD45RA+ cells excluded.

The chain is built from TRBV15 and TRBJ2-7; 13 bases map to TRBD2. This TCR came from a woman under 40 in good health. Source material: naive CD8+ T cells sorted from blood. CDR3 residues: CAPRTSGSSGSYEQYF. CDR3 bases: TGTGCCCCAAGGACTAGCGGGAGTTCTGGCTCCTACGAGCAGTACTTC.